This T cell receptor beta chain was identified during a study of response to subunit inactivated influenza vaccine. Germline CDR1 reads LNHNV; CDR2 reads YYDKDF (reference sequence). Trimming left V 1 base short and J 4 bases short, with 13 bases between. The CDR3 length is 15 residues. This clonotype has only a few counts. As yet, its antigen is unknown. Study outcomes and limitations: With each seasonal influenza vaccination, the authors suggested, few new T cells are recruited.

TCRdb reanalysed the RT-PCR reads using MiXCR and keeps one entry per CDR3 protein. The sample records some 640,000 distinct CDR3 sequences, 11% to 15% being singletons. The source of this sequence is a man in his forties or fifties who received an inactivated influenza vaccine. The specimen comprised PBMCs from blood, sampled 14 to 15 days before vaccination. The V and J genes are TRBV15 and TRBJ2-5; D may match TRBD1 or TRBD2 (6 bases each). DNA for the CDR3: TGTGCCACCAGCAGAGGAGAAGGGGGGAGAGAGACCCAGTACTTC. It encodes CATSRGEGGRETQYF. Together with reference TRBV15 and TRBJ2-5, the CDR3 gives the full variable domain: DAMVIQNPRYQVTQFGKPVTLSCSQTLNHNVMYWYQQKSSQAPKLLFHYYDKDFNNEADTPDNFQSRRPNTSFCFLDIRSPGLGDTAMYLCATSRGEGGRETQYFGPGTRLLVL.